Given below is one T cell receptor beta chain in context. What it binds is not known. An end of the junction differs from the germline gene, which may be a read error. This sample was included in a study of OX40 agonist ivuxolimab in advanced cancers. This table comes from immunoSEQ multiplex PCR, and its TCRdb copy is limited to in-frame clones, with some not included. The sample carries about 64,000 clones, roughly nine tenths recorded once. Study observations and caveats: More expanded clones were seen, on average, in CD8+ T cells than in CD4+.

Germline V gene sequence: CDR1 MNHEY, CDR2 SMNVEV (reference sequence). This CDR3 has 11 amino acids. This clonotype was obtained from an adult with an advanced solid tumor such as melanoma, head and neck, liver or kidney cancer. The chain employs TRBV27 and TRBJ2-5, with a weak D call TRBD1 (5 bases). Sequenced material: CD4+ or CD8+ T cells sorted from blood, taken in a trial of the OX40 agonist ivuxolimab. CDR3 region: CASRAKETQYF. CDR3 nucleotides: TGTGCAAGCAGGGCTAAAGAGACCCAGTACTTC.